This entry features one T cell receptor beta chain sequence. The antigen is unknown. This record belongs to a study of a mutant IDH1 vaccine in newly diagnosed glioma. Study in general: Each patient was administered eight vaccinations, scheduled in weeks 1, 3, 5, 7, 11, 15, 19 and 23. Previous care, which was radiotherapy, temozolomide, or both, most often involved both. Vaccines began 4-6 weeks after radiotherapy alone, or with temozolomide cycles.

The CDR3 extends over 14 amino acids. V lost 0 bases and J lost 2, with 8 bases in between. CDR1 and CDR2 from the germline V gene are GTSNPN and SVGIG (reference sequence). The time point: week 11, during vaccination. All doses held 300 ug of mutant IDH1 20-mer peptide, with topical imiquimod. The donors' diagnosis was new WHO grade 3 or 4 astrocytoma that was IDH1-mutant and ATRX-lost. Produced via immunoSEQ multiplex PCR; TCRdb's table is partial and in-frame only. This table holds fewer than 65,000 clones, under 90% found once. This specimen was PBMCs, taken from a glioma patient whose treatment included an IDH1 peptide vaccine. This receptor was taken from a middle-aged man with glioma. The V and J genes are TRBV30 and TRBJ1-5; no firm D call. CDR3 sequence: CAWSVKGGNQPQHF. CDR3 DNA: TGTGCCTGGAGTGTAAAGGGCGGCAATCAGCCCCAGCATTTT.